This is a list of T cell receptor beta chains from one sample in a study of spatial heterogeneity in lung cancer. TCRdb passed the 5' RACE reads through MiXCR, listing each CDR3 protein once. The table has more than 60,000 distinct CDR3 sequences, under 7.5% seen once. The sequencing used PBMCs, collected at surgery. The receptors come from a female donor with early-stage non-small cell lung cancer. CDR3s include the opening cysteine and the closing phenylalanine or tryptophan. The D gene is left open where the match is weak. Rows may omit the clone size; those that give it use once, few, many or a size class.

>-|TRBV5-1|-|TRBJ2-5
CASSSVRGETQYF
TGCGCCAGCAGCTCCGTCCGGGGCGAGACCCAGTACTTC
>-|TRBV10-3|many|TRBJ2-1
CAISGGGAHNEQFF
TGTGCCATCAGTGGAGGAGGGGCCCACAATGAGCAGTTCTTC
>-|TRBV12-3/TRBV12-4|many|TRBJ2-1
CASSVQGRNEQFF
TGTGCCAGCAGTGTACAGGGGAGGAATGAGCAGTTCTTC
>-|TRBV2|few|TRBJ2-7
CASRDVQEQYF
TGTGCCAGCAGGGATGTCCAGGAGCAGTACTTC
>-|TRBV3-1|many|TRBJ1-2
CASSHRDLTNYGYTF
TGTGCCAGCAGCCACAGGGATTTGACTAACTATGGCTACACCTTC
>TRBD1|TRBV27|many|TRBJ2-7
CASRLNRDRPRQYF
TGTGCCAGCAGGCTAAACCGGGACAGACCGAGGCAGTACTTC
>-|TRBV2|many|TRBJ2-1
CASSGSDEQFF
TGTGCCAGCAGTGGAAGTGATGAGCAGTTCTTC
>-|TRBV6-5|-|TRBJ2-5
CASSYADTRYETQYF
TGTGCCAGCAGTTACGCGGACACGAGATACGAGACCCAGTACTTC
>-|TRBV20-1|many|TRBJ1-3
CSAADVSSGNTIYF
TGCAGTGCAGCTGACGTTAGCTCTGGAAACACCATATATTTT
>-|TRBV12-3/TRBV12-4|few|TRBJ2-2
CASLQGGLGNTGELFF
TGTGCCAGCCTGCAGGGGGGATTGGGGAACACCGGGGAGCTGTTTTTT
>-|TRBV2|many|TRBJ1-5
CASSDSDRSNQPQHF
TGTGCCAGCAGTGATTCGGACAGAAGCAATCAGCCCCAGCATTTT
>-|TRBV5-1|many|TRBJ1-4
CASSSLGGTNEKLFF
TGCGCCAGCAGCTCCCTCGGGGGGACTAATGAAAAACTGTTTTTT